These T cell receptor beta chains were read from a single sample in a study of blood T cell repertoires in COVID-19. Assay: immunoSEQ multiplex PCR; the TCRdb copy retains only in-frame clones and omits some. The sample shows about 350,000 clones, around 90% of them seen only once. Sequenced: peripheral blood. These receptors all stem from a woman aged 55-75 years with COVID-19, enrolled during active disease. Both conserved end residues are trimmed from each CDR3. Clone sizes are given selectively: once, few, many, or a class where the clone is expanded.

NA TRBV6-5 ASSFATGVGYGYT
NA TRBV7-2 ASSLVSTALAYEQY
NA TRBV4-2 ASSHSSSRLGGGRETQY
NA TRBV5-1 ASSQMPGTGSYEQY
once TRBV24-1 ATSDSGQGGKNIQY
NA TRBV11-2 ASSSLGGAAGELF
NA TRBV7-8 AVLVSGGRNTQY
NA TRBV18 ASSPATPSYNEQF
NA TRBV7-9 ASSLGQNLMNTEAF
once TRBV5-4 ASSFGGQSDNSPLH
NA TRBV15 ATSRGFVRQGAGEKLF
NA TRBV9 ASSAGQGDYEQY
NA TRBV3-1/TRBV3-2 ASSRASAGYSSYGYT
NA TRBV30 AWKIPGLETQY
NA TRBV9 ASSAGDPGEQY
NA TRBV19 ASSIGSGGWDQPQH
NA TRBV6-5 ASSQGQGAF
NA TRBV10-3 AISGQGTTYEQY
NA TRBV6-5 ASSYRGRNTEAF
NA TRBV19 ASRGVSMNTEAF
NA TRBV5-6 ASSLAAGLVLHEQF
NA TRBV6-4 ASSDGQDHSPLH
NA TRBV10-1 ASSESYRDNEQF
NA TRBV2 ASFRDRGGNEKLF
once TRBV12-5 ASGITGLDGNTIY
NA TRBV2 ASRDRRLNTEAF
NA TRBV7-6 ASSLGLMETQY
NA TRBV11-3 ASSSSTGGANVLT
NA TRBV5-4 ASSILAGGTGELF